The 24 T cell receptor beta chains presented below share a single source sample, sequenced in a study of CD8 T cells in ankylosing spondylitis. TCRdb passed the 5' RACE reads through MiXCR, listing each CDR3 protein once. The table shows 200,000 to 300,000 distinct CDR3 sequences, with more than 9% occurring only once. Sequencing used blood, either unsorted or a sorted T cell fraction (not recorded which). All receptors derive from a male donor with ankylosing spondylitis or in good health (not recorded which).

In this sample, this clonotype turned up many times. This chain links TRBV15 with TRBJ2-6; D tentatively fits TRBD1 or TRBD2 (6 bases each). The CDR3 is 18 residues long. In germline, CDR1 is LNHNV, CDR2 YYDKDF (reference sequence). Trimming took off 6 bases at V and 1 base at J, with 19 bases between the two ends. The CDR3 DNA sequence: TGTGCCACCAGGAAGGGGGGAGGTGGTTTGTCTGGGGCCAACGTCCTGACTTTC. It specifies CATRKGGGGLSGANVLTF.

The genes are TRBV7-2 and TRBJ2-7; 8 bases align to TRBD2. Germline V gene data show CDR1 as SGHTA and CDR2 as FQGNSA. The CDR3 is made up of 15 amino acids. With 5 bases clipped from V and 0 bases from J, the junction kept 6 bases outside the gene matches. The CDR3 protein is CASSRSGGISYEQYF. CDR3 nucleotide sequence: TGTGCCAGCAGCCGGAGCGGGGGAATCTCCTACGAGCAGTACTTC.

This clonotype was recorded many times. J is TRBJ2-7 and V is TRBV7-8, with 9 bases matching TRBD1. J lost 12 bases, V lost 3 bases, and 15 bases had no gene match. The V gene's germline CDR1 is SGHVS and CDR2 FQNEAQ. This CDR3 comprises 15 residues. This chain's CDR3 is CASSFPASNRDRVYF. The CDR3 region has the DNA TGTGCCAGCAGCTTTCCCGCATCAAACCGGGACAGGGTGTACTTC.

This clonotype was seen at least ten times. The genes are TRBV5-1 and TRBJ2-7; TRBD1 matches at 11 bases. Per germline, CDR1 SGHRS and CDR2 YFSETQ. V trimming: 0 bases; J trimming: 1 base; junction bases outside the gene matches: 3. CDR3 length: 16 amino acids. The CDR3 loop is CASSLGTGGASYEQYF. CDR3 nucleotide sequence: TGCGCCAGCAGCTTGGGGACAGGGGGCGCGTCCTACGAGCAGTACTTC.

This clonotype came up a few times. A read error may be the cause here, since a much bigger clone is one base away. The rearrangement uses TRBV2 and TRBJ2-1; D gene ambiguous. The CDR3 consists of 12 residues. Germline-derived CDR1 and CDR2 are SNHLY and FYNNEI. CDR3 residues: CVSSEGAPEQFF. In DNA form, the CDR3 reads TGTGTCAGCAGTGAAGGAGCCCCCGAGCAGTTCTTC.

This clonotype was observed many times. The rearrangement links TRBV4-1 to TRBJ1-4, with D hard to call. The germline V gene encodes CDR1 MGHRA and CDR2 YSYEKL. Trimming stripped 4 bases from V and 3 bases from J, with 12 bases between. The CDR3 runs to 15 residues. The CDR3 DNA is TGCGCCAGCAGCCCAATTGTACAGCCTAATGAAAAACTGTTTTTT. Translating gives CASSPIVQPNEKLFF.

This clonotype has ten or more counts. The genes are TRBV12-5 and TRBJ2-1; 11 bases agree with TRBD2. The CDR3 spans 15 residues. Germline CDR1 is LGHNT and CDR2 is FRNRAP. J was trimmed by 10 bases and V by 6 bases; bases with no gene match: 11. Written as DNA, the CDR3 is TGTGCTAGTGGCCGTAGCGGGGGGGCCTCAGAGGAGCAGTTCTTC. Protein product: CASGRSGGASEEQFF.

This rearrangement joins TRBV12-3 or TRBV12-4 to TRBJ1-2, with TRBD1 identical over 9 bases. The length of the CDR3 is 15 residues. Unmatched junction bases numbered 7, after V lost 8 bases and J lost 0 bases. CDR3 DNA: TGTGCCAGCGGACCACAGGGGGCTTCTAACTATGGCTACACCTTC. Translation gives CASGPQGASNYGYTF.

This clonotype has only a few counts. The chain couples TRBV7-2 to TRBJ1-1, with D possibly matching TRBD1 (5 bases). The CDR3 spans 15 residues. Trimming took off 3 bases at V and 5 bases at J, with 16 bases between the two ends. Germline V gives CDR1 SGHTA, CDR2 FQGNSA. The DNA of the CDR3 is TGTGCCAGCAGCTTTACACGGGGACGGCGGACTGAAGCTTTCTTT. Translation gives CASSFTRGRRTEAFF.

This clonotype was observed at least ten times. V usage is TRBV5-4 and J usage is TRBJ2-1, with 7 positions matching TRBD2. CDR3 size: 15 residues. Unmatched junction bases numbered 5, after V lost 2 bases and J lost 3 bases. Germline CDR1 SGHNT, CDR2 YYREEE (reference sequence). CDR3 region: CASSFSGGFYNEQFF. The DNA of the CDR3 is TGTGCCAGCAGCTTCTCGGGGGGATTCTACAATGAGCAGTTCTTC.

This clonotype was observed at least ten times. The chain is built from TRBV3-1 and TRBJ2-4; 7 nucleotides agree with TRBD2. V shed 4 bases, J shed 1 base, and the junction held 7 bases outside the gene matches. Germline CDR1 and CDR2: LGHDT and YNNKEL (reference sequence). CDR3 length: 16 amino acids. CDR3 sequence reads: CASSLNAGVAKNIQYF. The CDR3 coding sequence is TGTGCCAGCAGCCTTAACGCGGGAGTGGCCAAAAACATTCAGTACTTC.

This clonotype was observed at least ten times. V is TRBV5-1 and J is TRBJ1-5, with D maybe TRBD1 (5 bases). Germline-derived CDR1 and CDR2 are SGHRS and YFSETQ. The ends were cut back, 2 bases at V and 6 bases at J, with 12 bases in the middle. The CDR3 is made up of 14 amino acids. CDR3 nucleotide sequence: TGCGCCAGCAGCTTAGGGGCGAGTAGTCAGCCCCAGCATTTT. Translation: CASSLGASSQPQHF. The whole variable domain, remainder taken from reference TRBV5-1 and TRBJ1-5, is KAGVTQTPRYLIKTRGQQVTLSCSPISGHRSVSWYQQTPGQGLQFLFEYFSETQRNKGNFPGRFSGRQFSNSRSEMNVSTLELGDSALYLCASSLGASSQPQHFGDGTRLSIL.

V and J are TRBV19 and TRBJ1-1; no definite D call. The V and J ends lost 5 bases and 11 bases respectively, with 15 bases between them. Germline V gene sequence: CDR1 LNHDA, CDR2 SQIVND (reference sequence). The CDR3 spans 12 residues. The CDR3 loop reads CASSPPGQRAFF. The CDR3 DNA sequence: TGTGCCAGTAGTCCCCCGGGCCAACGGGCTTTCTTT.

This chain joins TRBV2 and TRBJ1-2; D is ambiguous. Germline CDR1 is SNHLY and CDR2 is FYNNEI. The V gene lost 6 bases and the J gene lost 1 base, with 9 bases spanning the gap. The CDR3 spans 13 residues. The CDR3 is CASSPDLNYGYTF. The CDR3 region has the DNA TGTGCCAGCAGCCCTGACCTTAACTATGGCTACACCTTC.

The sample holds many counts of this clonotype. This chain connects TRBV10-3 to TRBJ1-6; 8 bases are a match to TRBD1. The CDR3 length is 18 residues. CDR1 and CDR2 (germline): ENHRY, SYGVKD. V dropped 6 bases and J dropped 0; count of bases not matched to a gene: 10. The CDR3 reads CAISGTGARSSYNSPLHF. Written as DNA, the CDR3 is TGTGCCATCAGCGGGACAGGCGCTAGGAGCTCCTATAATTCACCCCTCCACTTT.

This clonotype has a count of ten or more. The V call is TRBV20-1, the J call TRBJ2-5; 8 bases agree with TRBD1. After removal of 4 bases from V and 5 bases from J, the junction contained 9 bases not matched to a gene. The CDR3 has 14 residues. Germline CDR1 DFQATT, CDR2 SNEGSKA (reference sequence). The CDR3 region has the DNA TGCAGTGCTATACCCGGGACAGGAGGGGAGACCCAGTACTTC. This translates into CSAIPGTGGETQYF.

This chain joins TRBV7-9 and TRBJ2-7; D is perhaps TRBD2 (6 bases). V gave up 1 base and J gave up 5 bases, with 9 bases separating them. There are 13 residues in the CDR3. The V gene's germline CDR1 is SEHNR and CDR2 FQNEAQ (reference sequence). The CDR3 reads CASSLGLAHEQYF. As DNA, the CDR3 is TGTGCCAGCAGCTTAGGGCTAGCGCACGAGCAGTACTTC.

This clonotype was observed at least ten times. The chain combines TRBV15 with TRBJ2-1; D could derive from TRBD1 or TRBD2 (5 bases each). V lost 4 bases, J lost 5 bases, and 9 bases lay in between. The CDR3 is 13 amino acids. Germline CDR1 LNHNV, CDR2 YYDKDF (reference sequence). As DNA, the CDR3 is TGTGCCACCAGCAAGGGACGGAACAATGAGCAGTTCTTC. This gives the protein CATSKGRNNEQFF.

This clonotype was observed at least ten times. CDR3 DNA sequence: TGTGCCAGCACTAACGACGGCGAGCAGTACTTC. This encodes CASTNDGEQYF. This rearrangement joins TRBV2 to TRBJ2-7; D gene unclear. Germline V gene sequence: CDR1 SNHLY, CDR2 FYNNEI. The CDR3 sequence is 11 residues long. With 7 bases removed from V and 6 bases from J, the gap between germline ends came to 10 bases.

This clonotype was seen many times. The V call is TRBV18, the J call TRBJ2-1; 9 bases map to TRBD1. With V trimmed by 0 bases and J by 9 bases, 15 bases remained unmatched. This CDR3 has 18 amino acids. The germline V gene has CDR1 KGHSH and CDR2 LQKENI. CDR3 sequence: CASSPPVLMRQGVGEQFF. The CDR3 region has the DNA TGTGCCAGCTCACCACCGGTATTGATGAGACAGGGGGTCGGTGAGCAGTTCTTC.

This clonotype was seen repeatedly, ten times or more. V gene TRBV5-5 combines with J gene TRBJ2-1, with D possibly TRBD1 on 6 matching bases. The CDR3 contains 13 residues. Trimming took off 4 bases at V and 6 bases at J, with 11 bases between the two ends. The germline V gene encodes CDR1 SGHKS and CDR2 YYEKEE (reference sequence). This chain's CDR3 is CASSIQGTNEQFF. The CDR3, as DNA: TGTGCCAGCAGCATCCAGGGGACCAATGAGCAGTTCTTC.

The V call is TRBV3-1, the J call TRBJ2-1; D is undetermined. The V and J ends lost 8 bases and 15 bases respectively, with 29 bases between them. From germline, CDR1 is LGHDT and CDR2 YNNKEL (reference sequence). The CDR3 runs to 15 residues. CDR3 sequence reads: CASCKEMRWTHRRFF. The CDR3 nucleotides are TGTGCCAGCTGCAAAGAAATGCGGTGGACGCACCGTCGGTTCTTC.

This clonotype was seen ten or more times. CDR3 coding DNA: TGTGCCAGCAGTTTTGGGGGACCGGGGTATGGCTACACCTTC. This encodes CASSFGGPGYGYTF. The J gene is TRBJ1-2, the V gene TRBV12-3 or TRBV12-4; maybe TRBD1 (5 bases). CDR3 length: 14 residues. Trimming cost V 3 bases and J 5 bases, with 13 bases left between them.

V usage is TRBV28 and J usage is TRBJ2-1, with 9 nucleotides matching TRBD2. The CDR3 consists of 15 residues. Germline-derived CDR1 and CDR2 are MDHEN and SYDVKM. V trimming: 10 bases; J trimming: 4 bases; junction bases outside the gene matches: 11. Here the CDR3 reads CANSPRTSAYNEQFF. The CDR3 DNA reads TGTGCCAACAGCCCCCGGACTAGCGCTTACAATGAGCAGTTCTTC.